The present T cell receptor beta chain was sequenced within a study of graft-versus-host responses after intestinal transplantation (dated by TCRdb to 2020 to 2023). About the investigation overall: The transplants that recipients received were multivisceral, liver-intestinal, or isolated intestinal. Every recipient was given anti-thymocyte globulin induction, followed by roughly 3 years of maintenance tacrolimus and steroids. Bulk TCR-beta CDR3 sequencing was used to track graft-versus-host and host-versus-graft alloreactive T cell clones in the graft, circulation and bone marrow after intestinal transplantation. To identify alloreactive clones, pre-transplant mixed lymphocyte reaction products were sequenced and then compared with unstimulated pre-transplant donor and recipient T cells. Of the 20 to 25 intestinal transplant recipients enrolled in the cohort, one of whom was a retransplant, a few patients without pretransplant specimens were excluded. A peak of at least 4% donor T cells among recipient peripheral blood mononuclear cells was the definition used for donor T cell macrochimerism. Samples from three later patients were sequenced in-house on an Illumina MiSeq with MiXCR processing rather than by the commercial service. The study at large found these results: Conclusions were limited by the relatively low number and heterogeneity of intestinal transplant patients. GvH clones were detected in recipient bone marrow, and some appeared earlier in ileal mucosa or blood, consistent with an intestinal mucosal origin. High GvH to HvG T cell clonal ratios were observed in the allografts of patients with donor T cell macrochimerism. Peak levels of circulating GvH clones were associated with declines in HvG clones early after transplant.

Including cysteine and phenylalanine, the CDR3 has 12 amino acids. Kept here is only the CDR3 DNA, which spans 36 bases and is read in frame from base 1. CDR1 MNHNS and CDR2 SASEGT were looked up in the germline V gene. V is clipped by 6 bases and J by 8 bases, and the sequence between their germline boundaries is 11 bases long. The method behind the library was the immunoSEQ multiplex PCR assay. For most patients, genomic DNA was subjected to high-throughput TCR-beta CDR3 sequencing by Adaptive Biotechnologies. The paper's processing steps were these. Adaptive's ImmunoSEQ software supplied the TCR sequencing data for 18 patients, while MiXCR and VDJtools were used to process a few other patients. CDR3 nucleotide sequences shared between donor and recipient were removed because the origin of such sequences could not be assigned. Alloreactive clones required at least 2-fold expansion over unstimulated cells and minimum CFSE-low frequency of 0.002% (template counts) or 0.001% (read counts). Mappable clones were those detected in sequenced pre-transplant spleen, lymph node, or MLR CFSE-low populations of the donor or recipient. Cumulative frequency of alloreactive clones was calculated as a percentage of all sequences weighted by copy number. What TCRdb holds here is the immuneACCESS table cut down to in-frame rearrangements. Part of the clones is not present; checked against another copy, under half of the missing clones reflect an unresolved V gene, and the others are unexplained. D and trimming were read from the DNA, whereas the V and J calls and clone size are those reported in that table. This sample has approximately 13,000 clones in its table, and roughly 93% of those were observed once. Approximately 4.8% of the sample is taken by the ten largest.

About this clone: There is no known antigen for this receptor. No per-base quality is available; no much larger clone lies one base away.

Blood samples were collected up to 4 times in the first month after transplant and then at least monthly when available. The rearrangement joined TRBV6-1 to TRBJ2-1; the D gene cannot be resolved reliably. The material sequenced was PBMCs, taken 1032 days after intestinal transplantation. This receptor was taken from a human patient who received an intestinal transplant, so some T cells may come from the graft donor. The CDR3 amino acid sequence is: CASSLEGDEQFF. The DNA sequence follows: TGTGCCAGCAGCCTTGAAGGAGATGAGCAGTTCTTC.